One sample yielded the 6 T cell receptor beta chains listed below, sequenced in a study of blood T cells in healthy people across ages. The use of a sample-barcoded 5' primer and a J-beta primer mix characterized a second PCR of roughly 7 to 12 cycles. TCRdb passed the 5' RACE reads through MiXCR, listing each CDR3 protein once. Of about 780,000 distinct CDR3 sequences listed, roughly 46% were seen once; the top ten hold 18%. The material sequenced was blood. These receptors came from a man of 80 years or more in good health.

CDR3 region: CSASTSRGTQYF. The CDR3 coding sequence is TGCAGTGCCTCTACTTCCCGAGGGACCCAGTACTTC. The chain uses TRBV20-1 and TRBJ2-5; no clear D gene. Per the germline V gene, CDR1 is DFQATT and CDR2 is SNEGSKA (reference sequence). The CDR3 is 12 residues long. The V end was cut by 6 bases, the J end by 7 bases, with 15 bases between.

This clonotype was counted once. CDR3 residues: CSARDSQREGVNEQFF. The CDR3 coding sequence is TGCAGTGCTAGAGATTCCCAGCGGGAGGGGGTCAATGAGCAGTTCTTC. The J gene is TRBJ2-1, the V gene TRBV20-1; 10 positions match TRBD2. CDR1 is DFQATT and CDR2 is SNEGSKA in the germline V gene (reference sequence). The length of the CDR3 is 16 residues. Trimming at V came to 0 bases and at J to 6 bases, leaving 8 bases not matched to a gene.

This clonotype was observed at least ten times. The V gene is TRBV12-3 or TRBV12-4, the J gene TRBJ2-7; D perhaps matches TRBD2 (6 bases). The CDR3 sequence is 15 residues long. Trimming took 6 bases from V and 3 from J, leaving 18 bases between them. Here the CDR3 reads CASSRKAKEGYEQYF. CDR3 nucleotides: TGTGCCAGCAGCCGGAAAGCTAAGGAGGGCTACGAGCAGTACTTC.

This clonotype was counted between two and nine times. The gene calls are TRBV7-9 and TRBJ2-1, with 14 bases matching TRBD2. J was trimmed by 8 bases and V by 6 bases; bases with no gene match: 12. CDR3 size: 17 residues. Germline assignment: CDR1 SEHNR and CDR2 FQNEAQ (reference sequence). As DNA, the CDR3 is TGTGCCAGCAGTCACGAGACTAGCGGGAGGGCCATCGATGAGCAGTTCTTC. Protein sequence: CASSHETSGRAIDEQFF.

V usage is TRBV4-2 and J usage is TRBJ2-7; no firm D call. V lost 1 base, J lost 3 bases, and 7 bases lay in between. CDR1 is LGHNA, CDR2 YNFKEQ, per germline. This CDR3 is 13 amino acids long. The CDR3 sequence: CASSQAGRYEQYF. The CDR3 DNA reads as TGTGCCAGCAGCCAAGCCGGGCGCTACGAGCAGTACTTC.

This clonotype was seen more than once but under ten times. The chain joins TRBV6-5 to TRBJ2-3; 8 positions agree with TRBD2. From germline, CDR1 is MNHEY and CDR2 SVGAGI. The CDR3 extends over 15 amino acids. V lost 2 bases, J lost 1 base, and 2 bases stayed unmatched. This CDR3 reads CASSYNGRGTDTQYF. The CDR3 DNA reads TGTGCCAGCAGTTACAACGGGAGGGGCACAGATACGCAGTATTTT.